The entry below gives a single T cell receptor beta chain sequence along with its context. CDR3 length equals 14 residues. The germline CDR1 and CDR2 sequences are SGHVS and FQNEAQ. Trimming left V 10 bases short and J 2 bases short, with 18 bases between. The data were obtained in a study of OX40 agonist ivuxolimab in advanced cancers. Study context: Patients received the agonistic anti-OX40 (CD134) antibody ivuxolimab. Dosing consisted of intravenous ivuxolimab at 0.01 to 10 mg/kg every 2 weeks. The group had a mean age of about 65 years, ranged from about 20 to 90, and was 80% to 85% male.

Measured with immunoSEQ multiplex PCR; TCRdb has only the in-frame clones, and not every one. The data contain around 75,000 clones, around 92% of them singletons. The chain joins TRBV7-8 to TRBJ2-7; D may be TRBD1 (5 bases). The receptor's source is an adult with an advanced solid tumor such as melanoma, head and neck, liver or kidney cancer. The sequencing here drew on CD4+ or CD8+ T cells sorted from blood, taken in a trial of the OX40 agonist ivuxolimab. The CDR3: CATRDRPSPYEQYF. CDR3 DNA sequence: TGTGCCACCCGTGACAGACCCAGCCCCTACGAGCAGTACTTC.